What follows are 13 T cell receptor beta chains derived from one specimen sequenced in a study of blood T cell repertoires in COVID-19. Profiled with immunoSEQ multiplex PCR; TCRdb holds only in-frame clones, not every one. Of 80,000 or so clones listed, roughly 80% were seen once; the top ten hold 15% to 20%. The sequenced sample consisted of peripheral blood. The receptor source for this set is a woman between 55 and 75 years old with acute or convalescent COVID-19.

This clone was seen a handful of times. V and J are TRBV19 and TRBJ1-4; D unclear. CDR3 size: 11 residues. V was clipped by 6 bases and J by 11 bases, with 10 bases between them. The germline CDR1 and CDR2 sequences are LNHDA and SQIVND (reference sequence). The CDR3 coding sequence is TGTGCCAGTAGCCCGGCGGGGAAACTGTTTTTT. As protein: CASSPAGKLFF. Full variable domain (missing parts from reference TRBV19 and TRBJ1-4): DGGITQSPKYLFRKEGQNVTLSCEQNLNHDAMYWYRQDPGQGLRLIYYSQIVNDFQKGDIAEGYSVSREKKESFPLTVTSAQKNPTAFYLCASSPAGKLFFGSGTQLSVL.

This chain uses TRBV3-1 (or the pseudogene TRBV3-2) with TRBJ2-2, with TRBD2 identical over 14 bases. From germline, CDR1 is LGHDT and CDR2 YNNKEL (reference sequence). The V segment lost 6 bases and the J segment 1 base; nucleotides outside the gene matches: 4. CDR3 length equals 17 residues. The CDR3 reads CASSRGLAGGNTGELFF. The DNA for the CDR3 is TGTGCCAGCAGTCGAGGACTAGCGGGGGGGAACACCGGGGAGCTGTTTTTT.

The chain links TRBV29-1 to TRBJ2-5, with D maybe TRBD1 (6 bases). This CDR3 spans 13 amino acids. V dropped 5 bases and J dropped 2 bases, with 12 bases sitting between them. Germline V CDR1 and CDR2: SQVTM, ANQGSEA. CDR3 in DNA: TGCAGCGTTCCCCGAACAGGGCAAGAGACCCAGTACTTC. This codes for CSVPRTGQETQYF.

The genes are TRBV30 and TRBJ1-2; D not resolved. The germline gives CDR1 GTSNPN, CDR2 SVGIG (reference sequence). This CDR3 is built from 14 residues. V dropped 2 bases and J dropped 3 bases, with 13 bases sitting between them. The CDR3 protein is CAWSSGVEDYGYTF. CDR3 nucleotides: TGTGCCTGGAGTAGCGGGGTTGAGGACTATGGCTACACCTTC.

The chain joins TRBV28 to TRBJ1-3; D is uncertain. Germline loops: CDR1 MDHEN, CDR2 SYDVKM. The CDR3 consists of 15 residues. The V gene lost 4 bases and the J gene lost 0 bases, with 10 bases spanning the gap. This CDR3 reads CASSYRRSSGNTIYF. The CDR3 nucleotides read TGTGCCAGCAGTTACCGGAGGAGCTCTGGAAACACCATATATTTT.

CDR3 sequence: CASSYWTSGGETQYF. The CDR3 region has the DNA TGTGCCAGCAGCTATTGGACTAGCGGGGGTGAGACCCAGTACTTC. The chain employs TRBV6-5 and TRBJ2-5, with 13 bases matching TRBD2. Trimming removed 6 bases from V and 5 bases from J; junction bases left unmatched: 6. This CDR3 has 15 residues. The germline gives CDR1 MNHEY, CDR2 SVGAGI.

The chain carries TRBV14 and TRBJ1-5; D is unresolved. Per germline, CDR1 SGHDN and CDR2 FVKESK. The germline V and J ends were trimmed by 6 bases and 0 bases, with 9 bases remaining between them. The CDR3 contains 14 residues. This chain's CDR3 is CASSQSNSNQPQHF. In DNA form, the CDR3 reads TGTGCCAGCAGTCAATCTAATAGCAATCAGCCCCAGCATTTT.

Here the CDR3 DNA reads TGTGCCAGCAGTGAAATTTGGGGACAGGGGCTTGGTGAGCAGTTCTTC. It specifies CASSEIWGQGLGEQFF. This chain connects TRBV6-1 to TRBJ2-1; TRBD1 aligns across 10 bases. The CDR3 loop spans 16 amino acids. Trimming took 2 bases from V and 9 from J; bases not matched to a gene: 10. Per the germline V gene, CDR1 is MNHNS and CDR2 is SASEGT.

This clone showed up just once. The V gene is TRBV24-1, the J gene TRBJ1-1; D remains unclear. The CDR3 extends over 12 amino acids. Per germline, CDR1 KGHDR and CDR2 SFDVKD. With 3 bases removed from V and 7 bases from J, the gap between germline ends came to 8 bases. The CDR3 coding sequence is TGTGCCACCAGTGATCGGGAGGGTGAAGCTTTCTTT. Its protein product is CATSDREGEAFF.

The rearrangement uses TRBV5-1 and TRBJ1-1; D not certain. Trimming left V 4 bases short and J 8 bases short, with 15 bases between. This CDR3 comprises 13 residues. Per the germline V gene, CDR1 is SGHRS and CDR2 is YFSETQ. CDR3 in DNA: TGCGCCAGCAGCCTAAACGACTCTCCAGAAGCTTTCTTT. Protein: CASSLNDSPEAFF.

The chain recombines TRBV11-2 with TRBJ2-1; D call uncertain. The CDR3 loop spans 15 amino acids. Germline loops: CDR1 SGHAT, CDR2 FQNNGV. The V end lost 5 bases, the J end lost 0 bases, and 11 bases lay between the germline ends. In nucleotides, the CDR3 is TGTGCCAGCAGCCCTAGACGATTCTCCTACAATGAGCAGTTCTTC. Translated: CASSPRRFSYNEQFF. Drawing the rest from reference TRBV11-2 and TRBJ2-1, the complete variable domain is EAGVAQSPRYKIIEKRQSVAFWCNPISGHATLYWYQQILGQGPKLLIQFQNNGVVDDSQLPKDRFSAERLKGVDSTLKIQPAKLEDSAVYLCASSPRRFSYNEQFFGPGTRLTVL.

V and J are TRBV7-3 and TRBJ2-3, with D hard to call. The ends were cut back, 1 base at V and 4 bases at J, with 15 bases in the middle. The CDR3 is 16 amino acids. Germline V gene sequence: CDR1 SGHTA, CDR2 FQGTGA. The CDR3 loop reads CASSLNPGLKADTQYF. The CDR3 DNA reads as TGTGCCAGCAGCTTAAATCCGGGTTTGAAGGCAGATACGCAGTATTTT.

This chain links TRBV9 with TRBJ1-3; D not certain. This CDR3 contains 14 residues. V lost 0 bases, J lost 0 bases, and 4 bases lay in between. Germline CDR1 reads SGDLS; CDR2 reads YYNGEE. CDR3 amino acids: CASSVGSSGNTIYF. The CDR3 coding sequence is TGTGCCAGCAGCGTAGGGAGCTCTGGAAACACCATATATTTT.